This T cell receptor beta chain was profiled in a study of T cell responses to AZD1222 COVID-19 vaccine. Study in general: The study pooled second doses at about 4 or about 12 weeks.

Trimming removed 3 bases at V and 6 bases at J, with 6 bases between. The CDR3 length is 12 residues. CDR1 is SGHTA, CDR2 FQGNSA, per germline. Regarding the study as a whole: There were repertoire samples only from the period after the peak T cell response. Clonal diversity was possibly underestimated; the donors were predominantly white British and more often female.

As for this clone: Antigen unknown.

Profiled with immunoSEQ multiplex PCR; TCRdb holds only in-frame clones, not every one. The sample has some 140,000 clones, around 93% seen once. The TCR sequence derives from an adult in good health. The chain combines TRBV7-2 with TRBJ1-5; D gene unclear. This material consisted of peripheral blood, taken on day 0 of AZD1222 vaccination. CDR3 nucleotides: TGTGCCAGCAGCTTCGTAGGTCAGCCCCAGCATTTT. Its protein is CASSFVGQPQHF.